This is a list of T cell receptor beta chains from one sample in a study of blood T cell repertoires in COVID-19. Assay used: immunoSEQ multiplex PCR; TCRdb lists only in-frame clones, some missing. The sample lists fewer than 200,000 clones, roughly 76% seen once, with around 8.1% in the top ten. Sequenced material: peripheral blood. The receptor set was obtained from a woman between 45 and 65 years old with active or convalescent COVID-19. The CDR3 runs from the conserved cysteine through the conserved F or W. The order of the fields is CDR3 DNA, CDR3 protein, D gene, J gene, V gene, clone size. D genes are given only for firm matches. Only part of the rows carry a size: once, few, many, or a class if the clone is expanded.

cdr3_nt: TGTGCCAGCTCACCAAACGGGTCAGAGCAGTACTTC; cdr3_aa: CASSPNGSEQYF; d_call: .; j_call: TRBJ2-7; v_call: TRBV18; clone_size: once
cdr3_nt: TGCAGCGTTCCGGACAGGGGGGACAAAAACATTCAGTACTTC; cdr3_aa: CSVPDRGDKNIQYF; d_call: TRBD1; j_call: TRBJ2-4; v_call: TRBV29-1; clone_size: once
cdr3_nt: TGCGCCAGCAGCTTGGGAGCGGGGCGCGGTGGAAACACCATATATTTT; cdr3_aa: CASSLGAGRGGNTIYF; d_call: .; j_call: TRBJ1-3; v_call: TRBV5-1; clone_size: .
cdr3_nt: TGTGCCAGCATCATTACAGGGTTTCGTTATTATGGCTACACCTTC; cdr3_aa: CASIITGFRYYGYTF; d_call: .; j_call: TRBJ1-2; v_call: TRBV5-6; clone_size: .
cdr3_nt: TGTGCCAGCAGCCAAAGCGGGGGTATGAACACTGAAGCTTTCTTT; cdr3_aa: CASSQSGGMNTEAFF; d_call: .; j_call: TRBJ1-1; v_call: TRBV6-5; clone_size: .
cdr3_nt: TGTGCCAGCAGCCCTCGGGACAGAGCCTACGAGCAGTACTTC; cdr3_aa: CASSPRDRAYEQYF; d_call: TRBD1; j_call: TRBJ2-7; v_call: TRBV9; clone_size: .
cdr3_nt: TGCGCCAGCAGCTTGGCCAGCTTAGCGGGGAACTACAATGAGCAGTTCTTC; cdr3_aa: CASSLASLAGNYNEQFF; d_call: TRBD2; j_call: TRBJ2-1; v_call: TRBV5-1; clone_size: .
cdr3_nt: TGTGCCAGCAGCCCCCCCGGGGGAAACACCATATATTTT; cdr3_aa: CASSPPGGNTIYF; d_call: .; j_call: TRBJ1-3; v_call: TRBV7-7; clone_size: .
cdr3_nt: TGTGCCAGCAGCCAAGGGGCTGGATCCTACGAGCAGTACTTC; cdr3_aa: CASSQGAGSYEQYF; d_call: .; j_call: TRBJ2-7; v_call: TRBV3-1/TRBV3-2; clone_size: .
cdr3_nt: TGTGCCACCGGGACAGGTAATAGCGGGGAGCTGTTTTTT; cdr3_aa: CATGTGNSGELFF; d_call: TRBD1; j_call: TRBJ2-2; v_call: TRBV24-1; clone_size: once
cdr3_nt: TGCGCCAGCAGCGGGCGGGACGGGGGGAACACTGAAGCTTTCTTT; cdr3_aa: CASSGRDGGNTEAFF; d_call: .; j_call: TRBJ1-1; v_call: TRBV5-1; clone_size: .
cdr3_nt: TGTGCCAGCAGTTACGAGGGCAGTATGAACACTGAAGCTTTCTTT; cdr3_aa: CASSYEGSMNTEAFF; d_call: .; j_call: TRBJ1-1; v_call: TRBV6-6; clone_size: few
cdr3_nt: TGCAGCGTTGAGAGGCGGGATTCCTACAATGAGCAGTTCTTC; cdr3_aa: CSVERRDSYNEQFF; d_call: .; j_call: TRBJ2-1; v_call: TRBV29-1; clone_size: .
cdr3_nt: TGTGCCAGCAGTGCCCCACTAGCGGGAGGGGATTACGAGCAGTACTTC; cdr3_aa: CASSAPLAGGDYEQYF; d_call: TRBD2; j_call: TRBJ2-7; v_call: TRBV6-4; clone_size: .
cdr3_nt: TGTGCCACCAGTTTGGGACAGGGGGTCGATGAGCAGTTCTTC; cdr3_aa: CATSLGQGVDEQFF; d_call: TRBD1; j_call: TRBJ2-1; v_call: TRBV24-1; clone_size: once
cdr3_nt: TGTGCCAGCACCCCCCGGCTAGCGGGAACCAATGAGCAGTTCTTC; cdr3_aa: CASTPRLAGTNEQFF; d_call: TRBD2; j_call: TRBJ2-1; v_call: TRBV6-2/TRBV6-3; clone_size: once
cdr3_nt: TGTGCCAGCAGACCAAGCGGGAGCCTATTCTCCTACGAGCAGTACTTC; cdr3_aa: CASRPSGSLFSYEQYF; d_call: TRBD2; j_call: TRBJ2-7; v_call: TRBV3-1/TRBV3-2; clone_size: .
cdr3_nt: TGTGCCAGCAGCTTACAGGGCTATTCACCCCTCCACTTT; cdr3_aa: CASSLQGYSPLHF; d_call: .; j_call: TRBJ1-6; v_call: TRBV7-2; clone_size: .
cdr3_nt: TGTGCCAGTAGAAAACTAGCGGGAGGTGCAGATACGCAGTATTTT; cdr3_aa: CASRKLAGGADTQYF; d_call: TRBD2; j_call: TRBJ2-3; v_call: TRBV19; clone_size: .
cdr3_nt: TGTGCCAGCAGCCCGACAGATTTCTATGGCTACACCTTC; cdr3_aa: CASSPTDFYGYTF; d_call: .; j_call: TRBJ1-2; v_call: TRBV14; clone_size: .
cdr3_nt: TGTGCCAGCAGCCAAGATAGGCAGGTCCTAACTAGCGAAAATGACAATGAGCAGTTCTTC; cdr3_aa: CASSQDRQVLTSENDNEQFF; d_call: TRBD2; j_call: TRBJ2-1; v_call: TRBV4-2; clone_size: .
cdr3_nt: TGTGCCAGCAGCCGCGGGACTAGCGGGAGTTCCGGGGAGCTGTTTTTT; cdr3_aa: CASSRGTSGSSGELFF; d_call: TRBD2; j_call: TRBJ2-2; v_call: TRBV27; clone_size: .
cdr3_nt: TGTGCCAGCAGTTCGACAGCTATGAACACTGAAGCTTTCTTT; cdr3_aa: CASSSTAMNTEAFF; d_call: .; j_call: TRBJ1-1; v_call: TRBV6-6; clone_size: .
cdr3_nt: TGTGCCAGCAGCCCCGGTCCCAGGGGTGACTATGGCTACACCTTC; cdr3_aa: CASSPGPRGDYGYTF; d_call: .; j_call: TRBJ1-2; v_call: TRBV5-5; clone_size: few
cdr3_nt: TGTGCCAGCAGACCGACAGGACTCTATGGCTACACCTTC; cdr3_aa: CASRPTGLYGYTF; d_call: .; j_call: TRBJ1-2; v_call: TRBV6-5; clone_size: .
cdr3_nt: TGTGCCAGCAGTCTCCCCCCCCACAGGGGGCAGGGTCAGCCCCAGCATTTT; cdr3_aa: CASSLPPHRGQGQPQHF; d_call: TRBD1; j_call: TRBJ1-5; v_call: TRBV28; clone_size: .
cdr3_nt: TGTGCCAGTAGTATAGATCTAGGGACAGCCACTCCCGGGGAGCTGTTTTTT; cdr3_aa: CASSIDLGTATPGELFF; d_call: TRBD1; j_call: TRBJ2-2; v_call: TRBV19; clone_size: .
cdr3_nt: TGTGCCACCAGTGTATGTGGCTACACCTTC; cdr3_aa: CATSVCGYTF; d_call: .; j_call: TRBJ1-2; v_call: TRBV24-1; clone_size: .
cdr3_nt: TGTGCCTGTCCAAAAGGGACAACTATGAACACTGAAGCTTTCTTT; cdr3_aa: CACPKGTTMNTEAFF; d_call: .; j_call: TRBJ1-1; v_call: TRBV30; clone_size: .
cdr3_nt: TGTGCCAGCAGCTTAGTCCCCGACTCGGGTCAGCCCCAGCATTTT; cdr3_aa: CASSLVPDSGQPQHF; d_call: .; j_call: TRBJ1-5; v_call: TRBV7-2; clone_size: .
cdr3_nt: TGTGCCAGCAGCTTCAGTCACGGGGGACCCCAGCATTTT; cdr3_aa: CASSFSHGGPQHF; d_call: .; j_call: TRBJ1-5; v_call: TRBV7-2; clone_size: once
cdr3_nt: TGTGCCAGATCACCCCGCCAGGGGGGAAACACCATATATTTT; cdr3_aa: CARSPRQGGNTIYF; d_call: .; j_call: TRBJ1-3; v_call: TRBV14; clone_size: .
cdr3_nt: TGTGCCAGCAGTTCCCGACGGGGTCTAAATGAAAAACTGTTTTTT; cdr3_aa: CASSSRRGLNEKLFF; d_call: .; j_call: TRBJ1-4; v_call: TRBV28; clone_size: few
cdr3_nt: TGTGCCAGCAGCTACCGGGACAGATTCTATGGCTACACCTTC; cdr3_aa: CASSYRDRFYGYTF; d_call: TRBD1; j_call: TRBJ1-2; v_call: TRBV7-9; clone_size: .
cdr3_nt: TGTGCTAGTGGTTCGGGGGACTTTCCGCAAGAGACCCAGTACTTC; cdr3_aa: CASGSGDFPQETQYF; d_call: .; j_call: TRBJ2-5; v_call: TRBV12-5; clone_size: .
cdr3_nt: TGTGCCAGCAGCCGAGGGACAGGGAGTGATACGCAGTATTTT; cdr3_aa: CASSRGTGSDTQYF; d_call: TRBD1; j_call: TRBJ2-3; v_call: TRBV11-3; clone_size: .
cdr3_nt: TGTGCCAGCAGCTTACGAGGGTTCGCGGGCGCTTCCACAGATACGCAGTATTTT; cdr3_aa: CASSLRGFAGASTDTQYF; d_call: .; j_call: TRBJ2-3; v_call: TRBV7-9; clone_size: few
cdr3_nt: TGTGCCAGCAGTGCCGGGACTAGTTACAATGAGCAGTTCTTC; cdr3_aa: CASSAGTSYNEQFF; d_call: TRBD2; j_call: TRBJ2-1; v_call: TRBV2; clone_size: .
cdr3_nt: TGTGCCAGCAGGGAAATAGCAGGAGGCTCCTACAATGAGCAGTTCTTC; cdr3_aa: CASREIAGGSYNEQFF; d_call: .; j_call: TRBJ2-1; v_call: TRBV27; clone_size: .
cdr3_nt: TGCAGTGCTAGTGCAGGGGGCGCATCTGGGGCCAACGTCCTGACTTTC; cdr3_aa: CSASAGGASGANVLTF; d_call: TRBD1; j_call: TRBJ2-6; v_call: TRBV20-1; clone_size: .
cdr3_nt: TGTGCCAGCAGTTCCTACAGGGGCAGGGGCACAGATACGCAGTATTTT; cdr3_aa: CASSSYRGRGTDTQYF; d_call: TRBD1; j_call: TRBJ2-3; v_call: TRBV28; clone_size: .
cdr3_nt: TGTGCCAGCAGCAAAAAAGAGCTAGCGGGAAGCTACAATGAGCAGTTCTTC; cdr3_aa: CASSKKELAGSYNEQFF; d_call: .; j_call: TRBJ2-1; v_call: TRBV21-1; clone_size: once
cdr3_nt: TGTGCCAGTAGTATAGGGTCGGGGAATAACAATGAGCAGTTCTTC; cdr3_aa: CASSIGSGNNNEQFF; d_call: .; j_call: TRBJ2-1; v_call: TRBV19; clone_size: .
cdr3_nt: TGTGCCAGCAGGGGGGGAGCAACTGAAGCTTTCTTT; cdr3_aa: CASRGGATEAFF; d_call: .; j_call: TRBJ1-1; v_call: TRBV28; clone_size: .
cdr3_nt: TGTGCCAGCAGCTCGTACAGGGGTGAGCAGTTCTTC; cdr3_aa: CASSSYRGEQFF; d_call: TRBD1; j_call: TRBJ2-1; v_call: TRBV7-3; clone_size: .
cdr3_nt: TGTGCCAGCAGTTCAACGCCGGGGGGAACTAACTATGGCTACACCTTC; cdr3_aa: CASSSTPGGTNYGYTF; d_call: .; j_call: TRBJ1-2; v_call: TRBV13; clone_size: many
cdr3_nt: TGCGCCAGCAGCCAAGGGTTTTCCGGGCAGCCCCAGCATTTT; cdr3_aa: CASSQGFSGQPQHF; d_call: .; j_call: TRBJ1-5; v_call: TRBV4-3; clone_size: .
cdr3_nt: TGTGCCAGCAGTCCCTACAGGGGGCCTCCCTACGAGCAGTACTTC; cdr3_aa: CASSPYRGPPYEQYF; d_call: TRBD1; j_call: TRBJ2-7; v_call: TRBV28; clone_size: few
cdr3_nt: TGTGCCAGCGCCTCGCGCGCTTCTAGCACAGATACGCAGTATTTT; cdr3_aa: CASASRASSTDTQYF; d_call: .; j_call: TRBJ2-3; v_call: TRBV9; clone_size: once
cdr3_nt: TGTGCCAGCAGCAAGACAGGGGCGAACTATGGCTACACCTTC; cdr3_aa: CASSKTGANYGYTF; d_call: TRBD1; j_call: TRBJ1-2; v_call: TRBV7-2; clone_size: .
cdr3_nt: TGTGCCAGCAGCCCCGACAGGACGAACACTGAAGCTTTCTTT; cdr3_aa: CASSPDRTNTEAFF; d_call: .; j_call: TRBJ1-1; v_call: TRBV7-2; clone_size: .
cdr3_nt: TGCGCCAGCAGTCAATCGTGCGAGGGGGCCTACAATGAGCAGTTCTTC; cdr3_aa: CASSQSCEGAYNEQFF; d_call: .; j_call: TRBJ2-1; v_call: TRBV23-1; clone_size: .
cdr3_nt: TGTGCCAGCAGCTTATACAGGGGAGATGAGCAGTTCTTC; cdr3_aa: CASSLYRGDEQFF; d_call: TRBD1; j_call: TRBJ2-1; v_call: TRBV7-9; clone_size: few
cdr3_nt: TGCGCCAGCAGCTTGGCCGGGACAGGGTTGTTTAACGAGCAGTACTTC; cdr3_aa: CASSLAGTGLFNEQYF; d_call: TRBD1; j_call: TRBJ2-7; v_call: TRBV5-1; clone_size: .
cdr3_nt: TGTGCCTGGAACGGACAGAGAGATCAGCCCCAGCATTTT; cdr3_aa: CAWNGQRDQPQHF; d_call: .; j_call: TRBJ1-5; v_call: TRBV30; clone_size: .
cdr3_nt: TGTGCCAGCAGCACACGGACTAGCGGGAACAATGAGCAGTTCTTC; cdr3_aa: CASSTRTSGNNEQFF; d_call: TRBD2; j_call: TRBJ2-1; v_call: TRBV7-3; clone_size: .
cdr3_nt: TGTGCCAGCAGCCCAAACCTAGGTGACGGGGAGCTGTTTTTT; cdr3_aa: CASSPNLGDGELFF; d_call: .; j_call: TRBJ2-2; v_call: TRBV7-3; clone_size: .